The T cell receptor (beta chain) under discussion was sequenced for a study of cytomegalovirus exposure and HLA in healthy donors. Study-level results: TCR beta sequences reportedly predicted the HLA-A and HLA-B alleles of most subjects accurately.

The V gene's germline CDR1 is MNHNY and CDR2 SVGAGI (reference sequence). Between the trimmed V and J ends, which lost 6 bases and 4 bases, there was a span of 10 bases. This CDR3 contains 13 residues. This clone has only a few counts. Antigen specificity is unknown. The donors comprised healthy bone marrow donors. Amplification used 60 Vbeta primers and 13 Jbeta primers. TCRdb's table, derived via immunoSEQ multiplex PCR, lists solely in-frame clones and lacks some. The sample has 150,000 to 200,000 clones; about 90% are singletons. Sequencing was done on a sample of PBMCs. The chain combines TRBV6-6 with TRBJ2-1, with D maybe TRBD1 (6 bases). This TCR was recovered from a girl in the first two years of life in good health and CMV-seronegative. In DNA, the CDR3 is TGTGCCAGCAGCTCCGGACAGTACAATGAGCAGTTCTTC. Its translation is CASSSGQYNEQFF.